This T cell receptor beta chain was obtained from a study of cytomegalovirus exposure and HLA in healthy donors. From germline, CDR1 is WNHNN and CDR2 SYGVQD (reference sequence). The ends were cut back, 4 bases at V and 3 bases at J, with 16 bases in the middle. The CDR3 has 15 amino acids. The assay was immunoSEQ multiplex PCR, and TCRdb's table has in-frame clones only and misses some. Altogether approximately 58,000 clones are present, approximately 95% being singletons, with the ten largest covering 5.8%. The study's findings and limits: In vitro experiments confirmed that a few CMV-associated chains were specific for CMV antigens. Researchers catalogued approximately 170 TCR beta chains as cytomegalovirus-associated.

For this clone: Its antigen is currently unknown.

Sequencing was performed on PBMCs. The source of this sequence is a woman aged 18-29 years in good health and CMV-seropositive. This chain joins TRBV10-1 and TRBJ2-7, with a tentative D call TRBD1 (5 bases). The CDR3 nucleotides are TGCGCCAGCAGTGGGGCCCGGACACAGATCTACGAGCAGTACTTC. Encoded protein: CASSGARTQIYEQYF.